This TCR beta chain was documented in a study of cytomegalovirus exposure and HLA in healthy donors. At the level of the study: Of roughly 400 genotyped donors, approximately 80% clustered with self-reported Caucasian donors. Whole-study results and caveats: A later analysis, which compared TCR beta chains of equal frequency, found the HLA-associated ones more clonally expanded.

To note about this clone: The antigen remains unidentified.

The PCR was carried out with 60 Vbeta primers and 13 Jbeta primers. The repertoire was sequenced with immunoSEQ multiplex PCR; TCRdb's copy has only in-frame clones and lacks some. This table holds 130,000 to 150,000 clones, roughly three quarters found once. CDR1 and CDR2 from the germline V gene are LGHNA and YNFKEQ. The CDR3 is made up of 15 amino acids. Trimming at V came to 4 bases and at J to 5 bases, leaving 8 bases not matched to a gene. The chain links TRBV4-2 to TRBJ2-3; 8 nucleotides match TRBD2. The receptor was derived from a woman in her forties or fifties in good health and CMV-seronegative. Sequencing was carried out using PBMCs. The CDR3, as DNA: TGTGCCAGCAGCCTTTCTCGGGGGGGCCAAGATACGCAGTATTTT. Translation gives CASSLSRGGQDTQYF.